This is a list of T cell receptor beta chains from one sample in a study of blood T cell repertoires in COVID-19. The method was immunoSEQ multiplex PCR; TCRdb's version includes in-frame clones alone and lacks a portion of them. In the table there are tens of thousands of clones, 70% to 90% of which are singletons. Material for sequencing was peripheral blood. These receptors were obtained from a human donor in a cohort sampled during active COVID-19. CDR3s include the opening cysteine and the closing phenylalanine or tryptophan. A D gene is named only where the DNA matches it firmly. Clone sizes are given selectively: once, few, many, or a class where the clone is expanded.

V	J	size	D	DNA	CDR3
TRBV5-5	TRBJ1-1	NA	TRBD1	TGTGCCAGCAGCTTGCGGGCAGGGGGCATGAACACTGAAGCTTTCTTT	CASSLRAGGMNTEAFF
TRBV9	TRBJ2-3	NA	TRBD2	TGTGCCAGCAGCGGGACTAGCGGGGGCACAGATACGCAGTATTTT	CASSGTSGGTDTQYF
TRBV20-1	TRBJ2-5	NA	NA	TGCAGTGCTAGTAGTCAGGGCCAAGAGACCCAGTACTTC	CSASSQGQETQYF
TRBV19	TRBJ1-2	NA	NA	TGTGCCAGTAGTATACGACAGTCCTCTAACTATGGCTACACCTTC	CASSIRQSSNYGYTF
TRBV19	TRBJ2-7	NA	NA	TGTGCCAGTAGCCCCGACGACAGCCTCTACTACGAGCAGTACTTC	CASSPDDSLYYEQYF
TRBV2	TRBJ2-7	NA	NA	TGTGCCAGCAGGGCCGGGACACAGACTTACGAGCAGTACTTC	CASRAGTQTYEQYF
TRBV10-1	TRBJ2-3	NA	TRBD2	TGCGCCAGCAGTGAGGGTCTAGCGGTAGATACGCAGTATTTT	CASSEGLAVDTQYF
TRBV10-3	TRBJ2-7	NA	TRBD1	TGTGCCATCACCGAGACCGGGACAGGCTACGAGCAGTACTTC	CAITETGTGYEQYF
TRBV3-1/TRBV3-2	TRBJ2-7	NA	TRBD2	TGTGCCAGCAGCTGGACTAGCGGGGGGGCGTACGAGCAGTACTTC	CASSWTSGGAYEQYF
TRBV6-5	TRBJ1-2	few	NA	TGTGCCAGCAGCCGGGAAAGTCTCCTAGGCTATGGCTACACCTTC	CASSRESLLGYGYTF
TRBV5-6	TRBJ1-5	NA	TRBD1	TGTGCCAGCAGCTTGGAAAGGGGGCTTCGAGGCAATCAGCCCCAGCATTTT	CASSLERGLRGNQPQHF
TRBV5-1	TRBJ2-2	NA	NA	TGCGCCAGCAGCTTCGGACTCAATGGAGGAACCGGGGAGCTGTTTTTT	CASSFGLNGGTGELFF
TRBV3-1/TRBV3-2	TRBJ2-2	NA	TRBD2	TGTGCCAGCAGCCACGGTAGCGGGGCGAACACCGGGGAGCTGTTTTTT	CASSHGSGANTGELFF
TRBV11-3	TRBJ2-2	NA	TRBD2	TGTGCCAGCAGCTCGGGACTAGCGGGGCCCGCCTCCGGGGAGCTGTTTTTT	CASSSGLAGPASGELFF
TRBV9	TRBJ2-7	NA	TRBD2	TGTGCCAGCAGCCCCAGGACTAGCGTTTCCTCCTACGAGCAGTACTTC	CASSPRTSVSSYEQYF
TRBV7-3	TRBJ1-1	NA	NA	TGTGCCAGCAGCTTAACCGGAGGGTTTAGTATCGCTGAAGCTTTCTTT	CASSLTGGFSIAEAFF
TRBV9	TRBJ2-7	once	TRBD2	TGTGCCAGCAGCGCCGGTGGACTAGCGGGTCTCTACGAGCAGTACTTC	CASSAGGLAGLYEQYF
TRBV27	TRBJ1-1	NA	TRBD1	TGTGCCAGCAGTTCCGGACAGGGGAGGACTGAAGCTTTCTTT	CASSSGQGRTEAFF
TRBV19	TRBJ1-2	NA	TRBD1	TGTGCCAGTAGTGAGTCAGGGGGCCATGGCTACACCTTC	CASSESGGHGYTF
TRBV28	TRBJ2-3	once	NA	TGTGCCAGCAGTTTCGACAGACCCACAGATACGCAGTATTTT	CASSFDRPTDTQYF
TRBV6-1	TRBJ2-7	NA	NA	TGTGCCAGCAGTGATTTTCTGAGCTCCTACGAGCAGTACTTC	CASSDFLSSYEQYF
TRBV5-1	TRBJ2-2	NA	NA	TGCGCCAGCAGTCTGATCCAGGGTGCCGGGGAGCTGTTTTTT	CASSLIQGAGELFF
TRBV19	TRBJ2-3	NA	TRBD2	TGTGCCAGTAGTCTACGGACTAGCGGTGTCCCAGATACGCAGTATTTT	CASSLRTSGVPDTQYF